This T cell receptor (beta chain) emerged from a study of spatial heterogeneity in lung cancer. Overall study context: Alpha-chain detections were consistently fewer than beta-chain detections among the sequences.

Individually, TCR cDNA molecules were each labelled with a unique molecular identifier. TCRdb fed the 5' RACE reads into MiXCR, producing one record per CDR3 protein. The sample contains approximately 44,000 distinct CDR3 sequences, roughly 13% of which appear only once. In its sample, this clonotype was seen many times. The sample's time point: sample taken at primary tumor resection. Frozen PBMC, nontumor lung or tumor provided whole RNA, which was sequenced unsorted. The sequencing here drew on PBMCs, taken at surgery. The receptor was isolated from a male donor with early-stage non-small cell lung cancer.

In DNA, the CDR3 is TGTGCCAGTAAATGGAGCACTGAAGCTTTCTTT. This translates into CASKWSTEAFF. The V gene is TRBV19, the J gene TRBJ1-1, with D unclear. The CDR3 covers 11 residues. V lost 7 bases to trimming and J lost 4 bases, with 7 bases between them. Germline V lookup: CDR1 LNHDA, CDR2 SQIVND (reference sequence). Using reference TRBV19 and TRBJ1-1 for the parts outside the CDR3, the full variable domain is DGGITQSPKYLFRKEGQNVTLSCEQNLNHDAMYWYRQDPGQGLRLIYYSQIVNDFQKGDIAEGYSVSREKKESFPLTVTSAQKNPTAFYLCASKWSTEAFFGQGTRLTVV.